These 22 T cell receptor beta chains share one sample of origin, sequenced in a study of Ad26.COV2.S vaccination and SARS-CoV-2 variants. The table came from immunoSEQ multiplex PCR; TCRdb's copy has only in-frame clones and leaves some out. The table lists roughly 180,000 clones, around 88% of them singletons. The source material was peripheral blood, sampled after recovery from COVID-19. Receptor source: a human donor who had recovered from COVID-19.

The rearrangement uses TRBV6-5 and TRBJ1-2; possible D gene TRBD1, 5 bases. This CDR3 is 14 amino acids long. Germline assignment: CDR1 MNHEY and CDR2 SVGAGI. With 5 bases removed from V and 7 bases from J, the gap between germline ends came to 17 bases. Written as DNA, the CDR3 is TGTGCCAGCAGTCCCGGGGGAAGGAATTTTGGCTACACCTTC. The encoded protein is CASSPGGRNFGYTF.

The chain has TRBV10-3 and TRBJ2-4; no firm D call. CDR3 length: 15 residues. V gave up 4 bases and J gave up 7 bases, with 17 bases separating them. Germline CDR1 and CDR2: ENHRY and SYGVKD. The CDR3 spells CAISASVRNGNIQYF. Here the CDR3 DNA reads TGTGCCATCAGTGCCTCCGTTCGAAACGGGAACATTCAGTACTTC.

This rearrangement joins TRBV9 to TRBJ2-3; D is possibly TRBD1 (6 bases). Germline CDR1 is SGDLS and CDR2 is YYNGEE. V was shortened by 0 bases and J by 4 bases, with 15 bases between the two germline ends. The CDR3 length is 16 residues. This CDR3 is CASSVGGLNRADTQYF. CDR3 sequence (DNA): TGTGCCAGCAGCGTAGGAGGTTTGAACAGGGCAGATACGCAGTATTTT.

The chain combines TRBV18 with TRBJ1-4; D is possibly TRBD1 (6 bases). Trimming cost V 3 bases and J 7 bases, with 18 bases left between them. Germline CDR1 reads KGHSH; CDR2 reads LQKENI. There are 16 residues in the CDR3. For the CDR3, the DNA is TGTGCCAGCTCACCCGAGCCGACAGGCCTAAGTGAAAAACTGTTTTTT. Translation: CASSPEPTGLSEKLFF.

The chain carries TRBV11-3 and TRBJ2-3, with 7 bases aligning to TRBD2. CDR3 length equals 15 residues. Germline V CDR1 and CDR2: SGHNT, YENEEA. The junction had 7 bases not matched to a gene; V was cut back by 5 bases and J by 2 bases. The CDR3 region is CASSLFGGTTDTQYF. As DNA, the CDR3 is TGTGCCAGCAGCCTTTTCGGGGGGACCACAGATACGCAGTATTTT.

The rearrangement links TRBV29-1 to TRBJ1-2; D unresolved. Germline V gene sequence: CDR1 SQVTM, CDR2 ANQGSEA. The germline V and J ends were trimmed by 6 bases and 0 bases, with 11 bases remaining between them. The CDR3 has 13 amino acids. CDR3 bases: TGCAGCGTGTCGGGGAGCGCTAACTATGGCTACACCTTC. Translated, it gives CSVSGSANYGYTF.

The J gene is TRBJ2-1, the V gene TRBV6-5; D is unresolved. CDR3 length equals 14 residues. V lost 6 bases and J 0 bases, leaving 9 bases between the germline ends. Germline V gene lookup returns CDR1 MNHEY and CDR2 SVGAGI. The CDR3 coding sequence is TGTGCCAGCAGCCCCCCCAGCTCCTACAATGAGCAGTTCTTC. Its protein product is CASSPPSSYNEQFF.

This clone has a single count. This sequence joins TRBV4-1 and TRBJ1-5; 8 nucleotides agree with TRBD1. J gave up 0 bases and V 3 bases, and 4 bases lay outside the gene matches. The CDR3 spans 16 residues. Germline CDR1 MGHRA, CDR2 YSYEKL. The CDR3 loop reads CASSHWTGSSNQPQHF. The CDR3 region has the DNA TGCGCCAGCAGCCACTGGACAGGGAGTAGCAATCAGCCCCAGCATTTT.

For the CDR3, the DNA is TGTGCCAGCAGGAGGGGACAATCACCCCTCCACTTT. Translating it yields CASRRGQSPLHF. The chain links TRBV6-5 to TRBJ1-6; possibly TRBD1 for D (6 bases). The germline V gene has CDR1 MNHEY and CDR2 SVGAGI. The CDR3 extends over 12 amino acids. The V end lost 6 bases, the J end lost 10 bases, and 10 bases lay between the germline ends.

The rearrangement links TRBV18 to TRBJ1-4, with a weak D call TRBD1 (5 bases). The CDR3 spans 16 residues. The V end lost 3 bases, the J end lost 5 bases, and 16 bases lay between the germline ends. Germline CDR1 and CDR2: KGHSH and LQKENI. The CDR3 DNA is TGTGCCAGCTCACCGCTTGGGGACGTACGAAATGAAAAACTGTTTTTT. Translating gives CASSPLGDVRNEKLFF.

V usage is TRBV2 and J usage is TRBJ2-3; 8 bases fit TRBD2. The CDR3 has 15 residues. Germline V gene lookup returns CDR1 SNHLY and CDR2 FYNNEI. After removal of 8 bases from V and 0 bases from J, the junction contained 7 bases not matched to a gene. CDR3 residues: CASLTSGSSTDTQYF. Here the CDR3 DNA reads TGTGCCAGCCTTACTAGCGGATCTAGCACAGATACGCAGTATTTT.

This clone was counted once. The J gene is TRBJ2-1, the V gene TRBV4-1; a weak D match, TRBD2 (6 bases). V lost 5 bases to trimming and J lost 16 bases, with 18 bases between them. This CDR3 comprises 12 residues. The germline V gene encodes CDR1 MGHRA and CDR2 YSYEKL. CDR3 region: CASSARSRRGFF. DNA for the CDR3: TGCGCCAGCAGCGCTCGATCCAGGAGGGGATTCTTC.

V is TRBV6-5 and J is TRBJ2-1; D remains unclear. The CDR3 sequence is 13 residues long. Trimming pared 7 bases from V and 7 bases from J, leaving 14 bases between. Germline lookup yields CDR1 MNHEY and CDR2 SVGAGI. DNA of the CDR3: TGTGCCAGCACCTCGACAATCTGGAATGAGCAGTTCTTC. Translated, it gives CASTSTIWNEQFF.

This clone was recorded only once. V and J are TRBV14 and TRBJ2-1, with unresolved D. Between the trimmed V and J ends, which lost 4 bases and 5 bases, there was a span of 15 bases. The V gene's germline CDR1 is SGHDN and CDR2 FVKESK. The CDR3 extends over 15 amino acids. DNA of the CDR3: TGTGCCAGCAGCCCTTGGGCCTCTGCCCACAATGAGCAGTTCTTC. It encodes CASSPWASAHNEQFF.

The CDR3 is CASSARRENTEAFF. Here the CDR3 DNA reads TGTGCCAGTAGTGCGCGACGGGAGAACACTGAAGCTTTCTTT. The chain employs TRBV19 and TRBJ1-1; D gene ambiguous. The CDR3 totals 14 residues. Trimming removed 5 bases at V and 1 base at J, with 11 bases between. Germline V CDR1 and CDR2: LNHDA, SQIVND (reference sequence).

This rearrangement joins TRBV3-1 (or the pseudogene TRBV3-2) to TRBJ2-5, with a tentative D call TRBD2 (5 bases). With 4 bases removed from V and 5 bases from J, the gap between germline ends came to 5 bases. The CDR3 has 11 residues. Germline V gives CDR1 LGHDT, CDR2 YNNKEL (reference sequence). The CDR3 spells CASSPGETQYF. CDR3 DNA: TGTGCCAGCAGCCCGGGGGAGACCCAGTACTTC.

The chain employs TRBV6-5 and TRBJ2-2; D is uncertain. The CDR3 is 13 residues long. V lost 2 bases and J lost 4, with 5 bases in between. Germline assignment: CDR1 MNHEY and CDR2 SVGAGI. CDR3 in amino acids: CASSYVSTGELFF. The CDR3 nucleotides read TGTGCCAGCAGTTACGTTAGCACCGGGGAGCTGTTTTTT.

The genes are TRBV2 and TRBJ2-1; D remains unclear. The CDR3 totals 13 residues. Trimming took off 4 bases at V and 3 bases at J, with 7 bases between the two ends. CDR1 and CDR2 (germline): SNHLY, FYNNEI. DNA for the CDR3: TGTGCCAGCAGTGTGGCTAGCTACAATGAGCAGTTCTTC. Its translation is CASSVASYNEQFF.

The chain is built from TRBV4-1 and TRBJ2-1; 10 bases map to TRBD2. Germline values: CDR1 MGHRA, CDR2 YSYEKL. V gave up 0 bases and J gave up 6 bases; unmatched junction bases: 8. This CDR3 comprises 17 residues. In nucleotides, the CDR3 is TGCGCCAGCAGCCAAGATACGGGGCTAGCGGGGGCCAATGAGCAGTTCTTC. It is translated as CASSQDTGLAGANEQFF.

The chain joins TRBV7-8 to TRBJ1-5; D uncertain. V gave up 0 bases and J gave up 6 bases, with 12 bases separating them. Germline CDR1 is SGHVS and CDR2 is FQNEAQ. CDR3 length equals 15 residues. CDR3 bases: TGTGCCAGCAGCTTAGCTTCGACTCCCACTCAGCCCCAGCATTTT. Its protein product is CASSLASTPTQPQHF.

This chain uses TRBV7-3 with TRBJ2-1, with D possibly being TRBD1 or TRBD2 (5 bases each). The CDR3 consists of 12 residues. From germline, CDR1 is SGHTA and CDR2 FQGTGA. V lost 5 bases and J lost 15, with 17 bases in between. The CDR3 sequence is CASSGEGRVVFF. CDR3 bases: TGTGCCAGCAGCGGAGAGGGCAGGGTGGTGTTCTTC.

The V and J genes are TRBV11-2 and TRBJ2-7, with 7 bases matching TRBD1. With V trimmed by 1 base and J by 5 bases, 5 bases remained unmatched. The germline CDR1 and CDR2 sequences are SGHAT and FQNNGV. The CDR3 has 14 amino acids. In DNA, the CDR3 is TGTGCCAGCAGCTTAGTACAGGGGTATAACGAGCAGTACTTC. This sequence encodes CASSLVQGYNEQYF.